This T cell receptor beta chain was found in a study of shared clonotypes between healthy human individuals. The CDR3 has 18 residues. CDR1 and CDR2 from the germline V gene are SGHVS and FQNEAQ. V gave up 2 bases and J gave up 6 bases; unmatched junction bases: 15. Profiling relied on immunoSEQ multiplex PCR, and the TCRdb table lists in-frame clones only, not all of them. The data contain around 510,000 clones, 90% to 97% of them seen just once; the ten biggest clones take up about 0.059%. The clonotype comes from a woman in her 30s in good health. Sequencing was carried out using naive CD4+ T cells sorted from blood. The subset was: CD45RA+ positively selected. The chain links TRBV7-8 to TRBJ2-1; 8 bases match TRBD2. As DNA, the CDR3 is TGTGCCAGCAGCTTATTCCACGGCCCAGAACTAGCGGCCAATGAGCAGTTCTTC. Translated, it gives CASSLFHGPELAANEQFF.